Following are 24 T cell receptor beta chains from one sample sequenced in a study of blood T cell repertoires in COVID-19. Clones were sequenced by immunoSEQ multiplex PCR, and TCRdb holds only the in-frame ones, with some missing. The sample records under 250,000 clones, over 75% being singletons. The specimen sequenced was peripheral blood. The source is a man in his fifties or sixties with COVID-19, enrolled during active disease.

J is TRBJ1-3 and V is TRBV5-4, with D perhaps TRBD1 (5 bases). The V end was cut by 3 bases, the J end by 4 bases, with 17 bases between. The V gene's germline CDR1 is SGHNT and CDR2 YYREEE (reference sequence). The CDR3 has 16 residues. CDR3 residues: CASSYGGGRQGNTIYF. CDR3 DNA: TGTGCCAGCAGCTACGGCGGGGGGAGACAAGGAAACACCATATATTTT.

This chain's CDR3 is CASSGQGRRHGYTF. Written as DNA, the CDR3 is TGTGCCAGCAGTGGACAGGGAAGGCGACATGGCTACACCTTC. The chain carries TRBV25-1 and TRBJ1-2, with 7 bases lining up with TRBD1. The CDR3 is made up of 14 amino acids. Germline V gene lookup returns CDR1 MGHDK and CDR2 SYGVNS. With 4 bases clipped from V and 6 bases from J, the junction kept 8 bases outside the gene matches.

Notes on this clone: This CDR3 is also generated by other DNA sequences in the sample. The V call is TRBV27, the J call TRBJ1-5, with a weak D call TRBD1 (5 bases). Between the trimmed V and J ends, which lost 4 bases and 2 bases, there was a span of 12 bases. Germline loops: CDR1 MNHEY, CDR2 SMNVEV (reference sequence). The CDR3 contains 15 residues. CDR3 amino acids: CASSSSDRGNQPQHF. DNA for the CDR3: TGTGCCAGCAGTTCGTCCGACAGAGGCAATCAGCCCCAGCATTTT.

The gene calls are TRBV10-3 and TRBJ2-1; a weak D match, TRBD2 (5 bases). The CDR3 spans 14 residues. Germline assignment: CDR1 ENHRY and CDR2 SYGVKD. Between the trimmed V and J ends, which lost 7 bases and 7 bases, there was a span of 17 bases. The CDR3 DNA reads as TGTGCCATCAACCGGGGTCTTATGGGTAATGAGCAGTTCTTC. Translation gives CAINRGLMGNEQFF.

The chain has TRBV2 and TRBJ2-1, with a possible D match to TRBD1 (6 bases). V lost 10 bases to trimming and J lost 3 bases, with 13 bases between them. Germline lookup yields CDR1 SNHLY and CDR2 FYNNEI. The CDR3 has 13 amino acids. CDR3 DNA sequence: TGTGCCAAAAACCGGGACATCTACAATGAGCAGTTCTTC. This sequence encodes CAKNRDIYNEQFF. Full variable domain (missing parts from reference TRBV2 and TRBJ2-1): EPEVTQTPSHQVTQMGQEVILRCVPISNHLYFYWYRQILGQKVEFLVSFYNNEISEKSEIFDDQFSVERPDGSNFTLKIRSTKLEDSAMYFCAKNRDIYNEQFFGPGTRLTVL.

V is TRBV7-2 and J is TRBJ1-2; 9 bases align to TRBD1. Germline loops: CDR1 SGHTA, CDR2 FQGNSA. The CDR3 totals 15 residues. The junction had 8 bases not matched to a gene; V was cut back by 5 bases and J by 4 bases. In DNA form, the CDR3 reads TGTGCCAGCAGCCAGGGACAGGGTTATTTCTATGGCTACACCTTC. Its translation is CASSQGQGYFYGYTF.

The J gene is TRBJ2-5, the V gene TRBV7-2; no firm D call. Germline CDR1 and CDR2: SGHTA and FQGNSA. This CDR3 region has 12 residues. The V gene lost 5 bases and the J gene lost 3 bases, with 7 bases spanning the gap. CDR3 in DNA: TGTGCCAGCAGCCCAGATAAAGAGACCCAGTACTTC. It specifies CASSPDKETQYF.

V and J are TRBV7-2 and TRBJ1-1, with TRBD1 matching 7 bases. V dropped 3 bases and J dropped 11; count of bases not matched to a gene: 6. Germline V gene lookup returns CDR1 SGHTA and CDR2 FQGNSA. The CDR3 covers 12 residues. The CDR3 loop reads CASSFRTGRAFF. Here the CDR3 DNA reads TGTGCCAGCAGCTTCAGGACAGGTAGGGCTTTCTTT. The full variable domain, with the rest looked up from reference TRBV7-2 and TRBJ1-1, is GAGVSQSPSNKVTEKGKDVELRCDPISGHTALYWYRQSLGQGLEFLIYFQGNSAPDKSGLPSDRFSAERTGGSVSTLTIQRTQQEDSAVYLCASSFRTGRAFFGQGTRLTVV.

This chain links TRBV19 with TRBJ1-6; D possibly corresponds to TRBD1 (6 bases). The CDR3 sequence is 21 residues long. CDR1 LNHDA and CDR2 SQIVND come from the germline V gene (reference sequence). V was shortened by 0 bases and J by 8 bases, with 29 bases between the two germline ends. This chain's CDR3 is CASSIDAPQVGTRAADSPLHF. CDR3 sequence (DNA): TGTGCCAGTAGTATAGATGCCCCCCAAGTAGGGACAAGGGCCGCGGATTCACCCCTCCACTTT. The full variable domain, rest sourced from reference TRBV19 and TRBJ1-6, is DGGITQSPKYLFRKEGQNVTLSCEQNLNHDAMYWYRQDPGQGLRLIYYSQIVNDFQKGDIAEGYSVSREKKESFPLTVTSAQKNPTAFYLCASSIDAPQVGTRAADSPLHFGNGTRLTVT.

This chain uses TRBV6-5 with TRBJ2-2; a possible D gene is TRBD2 (7 bases). The germline gives CDR1 MNHEY, CDR2 SVGAGI. This CDR3 is 14 amino acids long. Trimming left V 5 bases short and J 4 bases short, with 11 bases between. CDR3 amino acids: CASSRRGGTGELFF. The CDR3 DNA reads TGTGCCAGCAGTCGAAGGGGGGGCACCGGGGAGCTGTTTTTT.

The rearrangement links TRBV11-3 to TRBJ2-1, with 12 bases identical to TRBD2. In germline, CDR1 is SGHNT, CDR2 YENEEA. The CDR3 consists of 19 residues. With V trimmed by 4 bases and J by 5 bases, 15 bases remained unmatched. This CDR3 is CASSSHREGTSGSHNEQFF. The CDR3 bases are TGTGCCAGCAGCTCCCACCGTGAGGGGACTAGCGGGTCTCACAATGAGCAGTTCTTC. The full variable domain, with the rest looked up from reference TRBV11-3 and TRBJ2-1, is EAGVVQSPRYKIIEKKQPVAFWCNPISGHNTLYWYLQNLGQGPELLIRYENEEAVDDSQLPKDRFSAERLKGVDSTLKIQPAELGDSAVYLCASSSHREGTSGSHNEQFFGPGTRLTVL.

The V gene is TRBV28, the J gene TRBJ1-2; 8 bases match TRBD1. This CDR3 has 16 amino acids. Germline-derived CDR1 and CDR2 are MDHEN and SYDVKM. Trimming at V came to 2 bases and at J to 4 bases, leaving 9 bases not matched to a gene. CDR3 region: CASSLTGGPPSYGYTF. The CDR3 DNA reads as TGTGCCAGCAGTTTAACAGGGGGTCCCCCAAGCTATGGCTACACCTTC.

The chain joins TRBV12-3 or TRBV12-4 to TRBJ2-3, with unresolved D. V lost 0 bases and J 6 bases, leaving 4 bases between the germline ends. The CDR3 is 12 amino acids. CDR3 amino acids: CASSLARDTQYF. In nucleotides, the CDR3 is TGTGCCAGCAGTTTAGCGCGGGATACGCAGTATTTT.

The chain has TRBV6-5 and TRBJ2-1; D is perhaps TRBD2 (6 bases). The CDR3 totals 13 residues. The germline V gene has CDR1 MNHEY and CDR2 SVGAGI. The germline V and J ends were trimmed by 5 bases and 10 bases, with 15 bases remaining between them. This CDR3 is CASSRDPGREQFF. The CDR3 bases are TGTGCCAGCAGTAGGGATCCGGGGAGGGAGCAGTTCTTC.

The chain uses TRBV6-6 and TRBJ1-5, with 9 positions matching TRBD1. Losses at the gene ends were 5 bases for V and 6 bases for J; bases not matched to a gene: 5. CDR1 and CDR2 (germline): MNHNY, SVGAGI (reference sequence). The length of the CDR3 is 14 residues. The CDR3 DNA is TGTGCCAGCAGTGAGTACAGGGGGCTTCAGCCCCAGCATTTT. Protein sequence: CASSEYRGLQPQHF.

The CDR3 is CASSLPEWLAGVKQYF. The CDR3 region has the DNA TGTGCCAGCAGCCTACCCGAATGGCTAGCGGGAGTCAAGCAGTATTTT. The chain links TRBV7-9 to TRBJ2-3; 10 nucleotides line up with TRBD2. The CDR3 extends over 16 amino acids. CDR1 is SEHNR, CDR2 FQNEAQ, per germline (reference sequence). V shed 5 bases and J 11 bases; nucleotides not matched to a gene: 16. Full variable domain (rest looked up from reference TRBV7-9 and TRBJ2-3): DTGVSQNPRHKITKRGQNVTFRCDPISEHNRLYWYRQTLGQGPEFLTYFQNEAQLEKSRLLSDRFSAERPKGSFSTLEIQRTEQGDSAMYLCASSLPEWLAGVKQYFGPGTRLTVL.

CDR3 DNA: TGTGCCAGCAGCTTCACTAGCGCGAACACCGGGGAGCTGTTTTTT. Protein product: CASSFTSANTGELFF. V usage is TRBV7-9 and J usage is TRBJ2-2, with 7 bases aligning to TRBD2. This CDR3 contains 15 residues. The V gene end was trimmed by 3 bases and the J gene end by 0 bases; junction bases not matched to a gene: 1. CDR1 is SEHNR and CDR2 is FQNEAQ in the germline V gene (reference sequence).

The J gene is TRBJ2-5, the V gene TRBV7-3; D may be TRBD1 (5 bases). Trimming shortened V by 5 bases and J by 5 bases, and 15 bases separated the two germline ends. Germline CDR1 reads SGHTA; CDR2 reads FQGTGA. This CDR3 is 14 amino acids long. The DNA of the CDR3 is TGTGCCAGCAGCCCACAAAGGGGTTTTGAGACCCAGTACTTC. This codes for CASSPQRGFETQYF.

This chain joins TRBV2 and TRBJ2-4, with 11 bases fitting TRBD2. The CDR3 consists of 18 residues. Germline CDR1 is SNHLY and CDR2 is FYNNEI. Germline trimming cut 8 bases from V and 0 bases from J; bases unmatched to any gene: 12. The CDR3 spells CASHSGTSGDLAKNIQYF. The CDR3, as DNA: TGTGCCAGCCACTCCGGGACTAGCGGCGACCTAGCCAAAAACATTCAGTACTTC. Based on the CDR3 plus reference TRBV2 and TRBJ2-4, the full variable domain is EPEVTQTPSHQVTQMGQEVILRCVPISNHLYFYWYRQILGQKVEFLVSFYNNEISEKSEIFDDQFSVERPDGSNFTLKIRSTKLEDSAMYFCASHSGTSGDLAKNIQYFGAGTRLSVL.

The chain uses TRBV6-2 or TRBV6-3 and TRBJ2-7; D possibly corresponds to TRBD1 (6 bases). This CDR3 is 14 amino acids long. Trimming took off 6 bases at V and 0 bases at J, with 12 bases between the two ends. Looked up from germline, CDR1 is MNHEY and CDR2 is SVGEGT. DNA of the CDR3: TGTGCCAGCAGCCGGGTAGGGGGCTCCTACGAGCAGTACTTC. Encoded protein: CASSRVGGSYEQYF.

The chain joins TRBV5-1 to TRBJ2-1; 7 bases are shared with TRBD2. Germline loops: CDR1 SGHRS, CDR2 YFSETQ. CDR3 length: 16 residues. Losses at the gene ends were 1 base for V and 3 bases for J; bases not matched to a gene: 7. This chain's CDR3 is CASSLLGTGGYNEQFF. CDR3 nucleotide sequence: TGCGCCAGCAGCTTGTTAGGGACGGGGGGCTACAATGAGCAGTTCTTC.

The chain recombines TRBV7-9 with TRBJ2-7; D is unclear. Germline V gene sequence: CDR1 SEHNR, CDR2 FQNEAQ (reference sequence). V lost 3 bases and J lost 3, with 6 bases in between. The CDR3 has 12 amino acids. The CDR3 DNA follows: TGTGCCAGCAGCTTGAACAGCTACGAGCAGTACTTC. Its protein is CASSLNSYEQYF. Based on the CDR3 plus reference TRBV7-9 and TRBJ2-7, the full variable domain is DTGVSQNPRHKITKRGQNVTFRCDPISEHNRLYWYRQTLGQGPEFLTYFQNEAQLEKSRLLSDRFSAERPKGSFSTLEIQRTEQGDSAMYLCASSLNSYEQYFGPGTRLTVT.

J is TRBJ2-7 and V is TRBV12-3 or TRBV12-4, with no clear D. Trimming removed 2 bases from V and 4 bases from J, with 9 bases in between. The CDR3 has 13 residues. CDR3: CASSLPSGYEQYF. The CDR3 DNA is TGTGCCAGCAGTTTACCATCAGGTTACGAGCAGTACTTC.

This chain joins TRBV4-1 and TRBJ1-2, with 7 bases identical to TRBD1. V lost 2 bases, J lost 3 bases, and 6 bases stayed unmatched. The CDR3 totals 15 residues. Germline V gives CDR1 MGHRA, CDR2 YSYEKL. The CDR3 region is CASSQYHDRDYGYTF. The CDR3 DNA is TGCGCCAGCAGCCAATACCACGACAGGGACTATGGCTACACCTTC.